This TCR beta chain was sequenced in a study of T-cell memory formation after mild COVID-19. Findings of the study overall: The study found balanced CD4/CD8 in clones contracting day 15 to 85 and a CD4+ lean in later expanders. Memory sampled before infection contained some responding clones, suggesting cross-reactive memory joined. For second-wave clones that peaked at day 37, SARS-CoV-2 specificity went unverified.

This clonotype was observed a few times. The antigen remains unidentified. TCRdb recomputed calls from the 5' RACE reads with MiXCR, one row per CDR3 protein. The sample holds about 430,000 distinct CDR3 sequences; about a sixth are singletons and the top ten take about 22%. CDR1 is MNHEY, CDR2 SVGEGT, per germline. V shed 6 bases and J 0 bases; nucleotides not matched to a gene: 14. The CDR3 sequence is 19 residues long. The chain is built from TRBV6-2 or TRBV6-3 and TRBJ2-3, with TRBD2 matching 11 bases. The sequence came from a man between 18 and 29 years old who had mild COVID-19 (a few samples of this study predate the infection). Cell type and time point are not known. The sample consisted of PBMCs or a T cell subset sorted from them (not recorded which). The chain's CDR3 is CASRPPSGTSGGSTDTQYF. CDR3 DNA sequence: TGTGCCAGCAGGCCCCCTTCCGGGACTAGCGGAGGGAGCACAGATACGCAGTATTTT.